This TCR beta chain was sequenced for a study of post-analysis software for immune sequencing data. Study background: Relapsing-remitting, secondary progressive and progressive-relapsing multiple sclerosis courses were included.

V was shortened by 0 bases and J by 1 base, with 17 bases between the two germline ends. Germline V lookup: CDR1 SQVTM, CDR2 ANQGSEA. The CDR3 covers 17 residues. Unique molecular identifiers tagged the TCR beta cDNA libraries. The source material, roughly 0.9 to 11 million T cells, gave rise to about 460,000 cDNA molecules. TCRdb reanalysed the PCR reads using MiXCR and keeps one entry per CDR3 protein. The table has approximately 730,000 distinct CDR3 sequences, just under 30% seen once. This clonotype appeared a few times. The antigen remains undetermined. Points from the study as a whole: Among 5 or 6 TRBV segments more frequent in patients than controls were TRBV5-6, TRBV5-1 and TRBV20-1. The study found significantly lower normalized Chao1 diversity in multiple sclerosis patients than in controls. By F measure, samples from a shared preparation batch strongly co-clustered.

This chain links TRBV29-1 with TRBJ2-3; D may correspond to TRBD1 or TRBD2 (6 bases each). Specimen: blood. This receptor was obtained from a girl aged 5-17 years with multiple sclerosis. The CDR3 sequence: CSVEDRRGRRGTDTQYF. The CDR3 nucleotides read TGCAGCGTTGAAGATCGTCGGGGGCGTAGGGGCACAGATACGCAGTATTTT.